This T cell receptor beta chain is from a study of blood T cell repertoires in COVID-19. Study-level information: PBMCs, B-cell-depleted T cells, or T cells were the source of the cDNA or gDNA that made up the material.

Source study methods: The assay estimated nucleated cells by amplifying reference gene primers. The repertoire was sequenced with immunoSEQ multiplex PCR; TCRdb's copy has only in-frame clones and lacks some. The V and J calls and clone size are taken from that table; D and trimming were inferred from the DNA. Among nearly 200,000 clones, 80% to 90% were seen once, and the ten largest hold roughly 4.6%. Germline V CDR1 and CDR2: GTSNPN, SVGIG (reference sequence). This CDR3 is built from 15 residues. V trimming: 5 bases; J trimming: 5 bases; junction bases outside the gene matches: 12. The chain couples TRBV30 to TRBJ2-7, with 10 positions matching TRBD2. The TCR sequence derives from a woman aged 70 to 79 with active or convalescent COVID-19. The specimen was peripheral blood. CDR3 protein: CAWDTKSGRVDEQYF. CDR3 nucleotides: TGTGCCTGGGACACGAAGAGCGGGAGGGTCGACGAGCAGTACTTC.